The clone carrying this TCR beta chain was detected ten times or more. The sample belongs to a study of CD8 T cells in ankylosing spondylitis. Quantitative 5'-RACE with molecular barcodes generated TCR beta libraries. TCRdb re-called the 5' RACE reads with MiXCR, one entry per CDR3 protein. The table has fewer than 200,000 distinct CDR3 sequences, 18% seen once. Trimming took off 3 bases at V and 6 bases at J, with 6 bases between the two ends. CDR3 length equals 12 residues. Germline V gene lookup returns CDR1 SGHTA and CDR2 FQGNSA. The rearrangement uses TRBV7-2 and TRBJ2-1; D remains unclear. The clonotype originates from a male donor between 10 and 30 years old with ankylosing spondylitis or in good health (not recorded which). The sequencing input was blood, either unsorted or a sorted T cell fraction (not recorded which). CDR3 DNA sequence: TGTGCCAGCAGCTTTAACCCCAATGAGCAGTTCTTC. Protein sequence: CASSFNPNEQFF. Variable domain in full (rest from reference TRBV7-2 and TRBJ2-1): GAGVSQSPSNKVTEKGKDVELRCDPISGHTALYWYRQSLGQGLEFLIYFQGNSAPDKSGLPSDRFSAERTGGSVSTLTIQRTQQEDSAVYLCASSFNPNEQFFGPGTRLTVL.